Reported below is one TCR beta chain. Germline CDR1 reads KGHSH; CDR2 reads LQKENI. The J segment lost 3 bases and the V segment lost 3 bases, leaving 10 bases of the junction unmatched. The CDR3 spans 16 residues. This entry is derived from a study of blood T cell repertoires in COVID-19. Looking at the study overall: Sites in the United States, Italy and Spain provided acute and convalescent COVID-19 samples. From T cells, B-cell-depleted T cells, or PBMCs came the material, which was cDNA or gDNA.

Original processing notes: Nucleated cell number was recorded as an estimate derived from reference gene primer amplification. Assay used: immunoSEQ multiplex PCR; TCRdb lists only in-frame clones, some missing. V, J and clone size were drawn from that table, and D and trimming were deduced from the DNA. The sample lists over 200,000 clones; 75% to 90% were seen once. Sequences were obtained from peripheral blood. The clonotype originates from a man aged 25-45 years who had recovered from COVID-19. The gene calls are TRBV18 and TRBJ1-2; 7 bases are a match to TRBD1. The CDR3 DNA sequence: TGTGCCAGCTCACCTAACAGGGGAACTAGCTACTATGGCTACACCTTC. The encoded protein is CASSPNRGTSYYGYTF.